This is a list of T cell receptor beta chains from one sample in a study of blood T cell repertoires in COVID-19. This table comes from immunoSEQ multiplex PCR, and its TCRdb copy is limited to in-frame clones, with some not included. Here the sample spans 140,000 to 150,000 clones, roughly 78% being singletons. The sequenced sample was PBMCs or T cells enriched from blood (not recorded which). The receptors shown here come from a woman in her fifties or sixties who had recovered from COVID-19. CDR3s include the opening cysteine and the closing phenylalanine or tryptophan. D genes are given only for firm matches. Size values are once, few and many counts, or a class for expanded clones, and some rows have none.

J gene,V gene,clone size,D gene,CDR3 protein,CDR3 DNA
TRBJ2-1,TRBV5-4,NA,TRBD2,CASSRRLAVNNEQFF,TGTGCCAGCAGCCGCCGACTAGCGGTCAACAATGAGCAGTTCTTC
TRBJ1-3,TRBV28,NA,NA,CASSPRGPSGNTIYF,TGTGCCAGCAGTCCTCGTGGGCCCTCTGGAAACACCATATATTTT
TRBJ1-2,TRBV28,NA,NA,CASSLSTPDYGYTF,TGTGCCAGCAGTTTATCCACCCCGGACTATGGCTACACCTTC
TRBJ2-5,TRBV10-2,NA,NA,CASSQQETQYF,TGCGCCAGCAGTCAACAAGAGACCCAGTACTTC
TRBJ1-4,TRBV10-2,NA,TRBD1,CASTSQGAAEKLFF,TGCGCCAGCACGTCACAGGGGGCGGCTGAAAAACTGTTTTTT
TRBJ1-2,TRBV15,NA,NA,CATSRVFSGSGGYTF,TGTGCCACCAGCAGAGTCTTCAGCGGCTCGGGTGGCTACACCTTC
TRBJ2-1,TRBV3-1/TRBV3-2,NA,TRBD2,CASRRGLAANEQFF,TGTGCCAGCAGGCGTGGACTAGCGGCGAATGAGCAGTTCTTC
TRBJ2-1,TRBV7-2,NA,TRBD2,CASSVGTTDWNNEQFF,TGTGCCAGCAGCGTGGGGACTACTGACTGGAACAATGAGCAGTTCTTC
TRBJ1-1,TRBV5-1,once,NA,CASSFSETEAFF,TGCGCCAGCAGCTTTAGTGAAACTGAAGCTTTCTTT
TRBJ2-2,TRBV4-2,few,TRBD1,CASSQAGTGVTGELFF,TGTGCCAGCAGCCAAGCCGGGACAGGGGTTACCGGGGAGCTGTTTTTT
TRBJ1-6,TRBV5-1,NA,NA,CASSLQDLGLNSPLHF,TGCGCCAGCAGCCTTCAAGATTTGGGCCTTAATTCACCCCTCCACTTT
TRBJ1-3,TRBV19,NA,NA,CASSIAVAGNTIYF,TGTGCCAGTAGTATTGCGGTTGCCGGAAACACCATATATTTT
TRBJ1-3,TRBV5-1,NA,NA,CASSLGQVSSGNTIYF,TGCGCCAGCAGCTTGGGACAGGTAAGCTCTGGAAACACCATATATTTT
TRBJ2-3,TRBV28,NA,TRBD1,CASISRGMFTDTQYF,TGTGCCAGCATATCCAGGGGGATGTTCACAGATACGCAGTATTTT
TRBJ1-1,TRBV19,NA,TRBD1,CASSTGQYNTEAFF,TGTGCCAGTAGTACGGGACAGTATAACACTGAAGCTTTCTTT
TRBJ1-3,TRBV5-5,NA,NA,CASRVWQSSGNTIYF,TGTGCCAGCAGGGTGTGGCAATCCTCTGGAAACACCATATATTTT
TRBJ1-1,TRBV7-9,NA,NA,CASSFKWNTEAFF,TGTGCCAGCAGCTTTAAATGGAACACTGAAGCTTTCTTT
TRBJ1-3,TRBV2,few,TRBD1,CASTRTGSGNTIYF,TGTGCCAGCACCAGGACAGGGAGTGGAAACACCATATATTTT
TRBJ1-2,TRBV10-3,few,NA,CAISEGGGAYGYTF,TGTGCCATCAGTGAAGGTGGGGGCGCCTATGGCTACACCTTC
TRBJ1-1,TRBV5-1,NA,NA,CASRGGISGTEAFF,TGCGCCAGCAGGGGAGGGATTTCGGGCACTGAAGCTTTCTTT
TRBJ2-7,TRBV11-1,NA,NA,CASSLYGASYEQYF,TGTGCCAGCAGCTTATACGGTGCCTCCTACGAGCAGTACTTC
TRBJ2-6,TRBV27,NA,NA,CASSFRTDYSGANVLTF,TGTGCCAGCAGTTTTAGGACAGATTACTCTGGGGCCAACGTCCTGACTTTC
TRBJ1-5,TRBV10-3,NA,NA,CATRRGDSSGNQPQHF,TGTGCCACCCGAAGGGGCGACTCCTCAGGCAATCAGCCCCAGCATTTT
TRBJ1-6,TRBV7-9,NA,NA,CASSLEQGWDSPLHF,TGTGCCAGCAGCTTAGAACAGGGCTGGGATTCACCCCTCCACTTT
TRBJ1-4,TRBV28,once,NA,CASARAGATEKLFF,TGTGCCAGCGCCCGTGCAGGGGCCACCGAAAAACTGTTTTTT
TRBJ2-3,TRBV2,few,NA,CASSEETGSDTQYF,TGTGCCAGCAGTGAAGAAACAGGGTCAGATACGCAGTATTTT
TRBJ1-1,TRBV5-1,NA,NA,CASSRGGTNTEAFF,TGCGCCAGCAGCAGGGGAGGTACGAACACTGAAGCTTTCTTT
TRBJ1-1,TRBV20-1,NA,NA,CRASSNMNTEAFF,TGCAGAGCAAGTTCGAACATGAACACTGAAGCTTTCTTT
TRBJ1-2,TRBV28,NA,NA,CASRATGGTVYGYTF,TGTGCCAGCAGGGCCACCGGCGGGACTGTTTATGGCTACACCTTC
TRBJ2-2,TRBV28,once,NA,CASSSGRRAVNTGELFF,TGTGCCAGCAGTTCGGGACGGAGGGCAGTGAACACCGGGGAGCTGTTTTTT
TRBJ2-6,TRBV2,NA,NA,CARTDSGANVLTF,TGTGCCAGAACAGACTCTGGGGCCAACGTCCTGACTTTC
TRBJ1-4,TRBV15,few,NA,CATSRAAGTYEKLFF,TGTGCCACCAGCAGAGCGGCAGGGACTTATGAAAAACTGTTTTTT
TRBJ1-2,TRBV24-1,few,NA,CATSGDNRHYGYTF,TGTGCCACCAGTGGAGACAATCGGCACTATGGCTACACCTTC
TRBJ1-1,TRBV5-5,NA,TRBD1,CASSPGQGITEAFF,TGTGCCAGCAGCCCGGGACAGGGGATCACTGAAGCTTTCTTT
TRBJ1-5,TRBV2,NA,TRBD1,CASSDPRTGNGPQHF,TGTGCCAGCAGTGACCCCAGGACAGGGAACGGGCCCCAGCATTTT
TRBJ1-6,TRBV27,NA,NA,CASTPLDGRGSPLHF,TGTGCCAGCACCCCCCTCGATGGTCGTGGCTCACCCCTCCACTTT
TRBJ1-4,TRBV5-5,NA,NA,CASSSEGHELEKLFF,TGTGCCAGCAGCTCAGAGGGACATGAGTTGGAAAAACTGTTTTTT
TRBJ1-2,TRBV2,many,TRBD1,CASLGPGQGLPAQYGYTF,TGTGCCTCCCTGGGACCGGGACAGGGCTTACCAGCCCAATATGGCTACACCTTC
TRBJ2-1,TRBV2,NA,NA,CASSEHYGNEQFF,TGTGCCAGCAGTGAACACTACGGCAATGAGCAGTTCTTC
TRBJ1-1,TRBV24-1,NA,TRBD1,CATSDPTGGNTEAFF,TGTGCCACCAGTGACCCGACAGGGGGTAACACTGAAGCTTTCTTT
TRBJ2-4,TRBV6-5,NA,TRBD2,CASSKAGSKNIQYF,TGTGCCAGCAGCAAAGCGGGGTCCAAAAACATTCAGTACTTC